What follows are 3 T cell receptor beta chains derived from one specimen sequenced in a study of T cell changes during pregnancy in multiple sclerosis. Assay used: immunoSEQ multiplex PCR; TCRdb lists only in-frame clones, some missing. The sample lists 95,000 to 100,000 clones, more than 90% occurring once. This specimen was peripheral blood, taken in the second trimester of pregnancy. The receptors were sampled from a female donor with multiple sclerosis, enrolled in a pregnancy study.

The chain has TRBV21-1 and TRBJ2-1; the table's TRBD2 call for D was not verified on the DNA. TRBV21-1 is a pseudogene segment. The CDR3 length is 13 residues. The CDR3 bases are TGTGCCAGCAGCAAAGCTAGCCCGCGGGAGCAGTTCTTC. It is translated as CASSKASPREQFF.

This chain connects TRBV5-1 to TRBJ2-7; D uncertain. The CDR3 spans 14 residues. Trimming stripped 4 bases from V and 3 bases from J, with 14 bases between. The germline V gene encodes CDR1 SGHRS and CDR2 YFSETQ. This CDR3 reads CASSRIGDDYEQYF. As DNA, the CDR3 is TGCGCCAGCAGCCGGATCGGAGACGACTACGAGCAGTACTTC. The complete variable domain, with remaining parts taken from reference TRBV5-1 and TRBJ2-7, reads KAGVTQTPRYLIKTRGQQVTLSCSPISGHRSVSWYQQTPGQGLQFLFEYFSETQRNKGNFPGRFSGRQFSNSRSEMNVSTLELGDSALYLCASSRIGDDYEQYFGPGTRLTVT.

J is TRBJ2-3 and V is TRBV11-3, with 11 positions matching TRBD2. The CDR3 totals 16 residues. The germline CDR1 and CDR2 sequences are SGHNT and YENEEA. The V segment lost 5 bases and the J segment 0 bases; nucleotides outside the gene matches: 4. CDR3: CASSDSGRGSTDTQYF. DNA of the CDR3: TGTGCCAGCAGCGATAGCGGGAGGGGTAGCACAGATACGCAGTATTTT.